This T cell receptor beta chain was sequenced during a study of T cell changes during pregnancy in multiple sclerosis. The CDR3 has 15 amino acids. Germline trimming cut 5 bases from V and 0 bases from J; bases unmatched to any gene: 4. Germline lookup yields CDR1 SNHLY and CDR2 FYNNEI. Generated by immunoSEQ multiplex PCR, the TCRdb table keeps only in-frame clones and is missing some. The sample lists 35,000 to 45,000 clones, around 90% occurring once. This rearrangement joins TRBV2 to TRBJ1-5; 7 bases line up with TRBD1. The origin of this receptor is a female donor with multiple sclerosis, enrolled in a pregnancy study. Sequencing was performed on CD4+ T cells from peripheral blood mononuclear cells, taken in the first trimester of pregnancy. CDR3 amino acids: CASSLDRYSNQPQHF. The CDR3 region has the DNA TGTGCCAGCAGTCTGGACAGGTATAGCAATCAGCCCCAGCATTTT.